Listed here are 2 T cell receptor beta chains from one sample, sequenced in a study of circulating and synovial CD4+ cells in juvenile arthritis. Generated by immunoSEQ multiplex PCR, the TCRdb table keeps only in-frame clones and is missing some. The data contain approximately 31,000 clones, about 95% of them singletons. The specimen was CD4+ T cells from blood. The receptors originated from a human donor with juvenile idiopathic arthritis.

This sequence joins TRBV6-4 and TRBJ1-3, with D possibly TRBD1 on 6 matching bases. Per the germline V gene, CDR1 is MRHNA and CDR2 is SNTAGT. The CDR3 loop spans 19 amino acids. The V end was cut by 2 bases, the J end by 2 bases, with 22 bases between. The CDR3 DNA follows: TGTGCCAGCAGTGACATTTATGGGAAAGGGGGGGAGACTGGAAACACCATATATTTT. Its protein product is CASSDIYGKGGETGNTIYF.

This chain joins TRBV4-1 and TRBJ1-1; D call uncertain. CDR1 MGHRA and CDR2 YSYEKL come from the germline V gene. V was cut by 7 bases and J by 1 base, with 10 bases left in between. There are 13 residues in the CDR3. The CDR3 coding sequence is TGCGCCAGCACGGTGTTTGGGAACACTGAAGCTTTCTTT. Protein: CASTVFGNTEAFF.